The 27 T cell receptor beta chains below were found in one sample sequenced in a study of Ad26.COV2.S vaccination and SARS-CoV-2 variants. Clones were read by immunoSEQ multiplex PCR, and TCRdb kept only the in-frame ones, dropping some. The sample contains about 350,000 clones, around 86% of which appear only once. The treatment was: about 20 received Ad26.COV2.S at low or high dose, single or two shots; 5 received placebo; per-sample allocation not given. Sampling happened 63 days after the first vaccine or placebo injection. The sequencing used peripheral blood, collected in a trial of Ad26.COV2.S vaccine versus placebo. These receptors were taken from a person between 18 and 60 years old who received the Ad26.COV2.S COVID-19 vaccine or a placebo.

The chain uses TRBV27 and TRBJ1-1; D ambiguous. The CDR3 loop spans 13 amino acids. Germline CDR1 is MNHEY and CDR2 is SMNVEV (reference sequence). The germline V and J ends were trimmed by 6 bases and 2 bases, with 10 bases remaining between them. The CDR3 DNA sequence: TGTGCCAGCAGAAAAACGGCCAACACTGAAGCTTTCTTT. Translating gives CASRKTANTEAFF.

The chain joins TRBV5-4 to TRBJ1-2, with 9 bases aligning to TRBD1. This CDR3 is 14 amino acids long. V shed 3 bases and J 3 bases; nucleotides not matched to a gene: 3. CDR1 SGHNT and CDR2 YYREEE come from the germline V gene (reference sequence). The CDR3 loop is CASSSDRGDYGYTF. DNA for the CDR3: TGTGCCAGCAGCTCGGACAGGGGCGACTATGGCTACACCTTC.

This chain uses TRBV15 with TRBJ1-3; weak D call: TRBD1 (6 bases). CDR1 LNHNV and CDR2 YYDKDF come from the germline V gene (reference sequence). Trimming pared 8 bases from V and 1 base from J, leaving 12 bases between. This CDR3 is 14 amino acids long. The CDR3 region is CATGGQVSGNTIYF. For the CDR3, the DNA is TGTGCCACCGGGGGGCAGGTATCTGGAAACACCATATATTTT.

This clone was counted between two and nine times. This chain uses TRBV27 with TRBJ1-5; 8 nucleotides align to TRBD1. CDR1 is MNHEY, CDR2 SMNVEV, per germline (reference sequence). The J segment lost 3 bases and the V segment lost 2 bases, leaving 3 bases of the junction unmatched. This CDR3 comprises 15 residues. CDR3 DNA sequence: TGTGCCAGCAGTTTACTCAGGGGGCTCAATCAGCCCCAGCATTTT. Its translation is CASSLLRGLNQPQHF.

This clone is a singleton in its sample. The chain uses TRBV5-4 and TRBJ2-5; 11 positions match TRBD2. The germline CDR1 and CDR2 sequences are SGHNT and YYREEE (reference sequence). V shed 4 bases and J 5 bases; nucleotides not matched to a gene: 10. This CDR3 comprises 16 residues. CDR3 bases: TGTGCCAGCAGCCTCGGACTAGCGGGCTTCGGTGAGACCCAGTACTTC. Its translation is CASSLGLAGFGETQYF.

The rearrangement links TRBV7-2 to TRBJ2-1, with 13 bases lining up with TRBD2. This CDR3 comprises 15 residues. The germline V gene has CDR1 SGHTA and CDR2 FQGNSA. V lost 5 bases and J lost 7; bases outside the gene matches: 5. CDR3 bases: TGTGCCAGCAGCCCATGGACTAGCGGGGGTAATGAGCAGTTCTTC. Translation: CASSPWTSGGNEQFF.

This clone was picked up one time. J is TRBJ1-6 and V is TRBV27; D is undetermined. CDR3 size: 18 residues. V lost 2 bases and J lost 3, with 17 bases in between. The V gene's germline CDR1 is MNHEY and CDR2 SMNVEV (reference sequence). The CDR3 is CASSLIYWENGYNSPLHF. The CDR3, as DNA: TGTGCCAGCAGTTTAATCTACTGGGAAAATGGCTATAATTCACCCCTCCACTTT.

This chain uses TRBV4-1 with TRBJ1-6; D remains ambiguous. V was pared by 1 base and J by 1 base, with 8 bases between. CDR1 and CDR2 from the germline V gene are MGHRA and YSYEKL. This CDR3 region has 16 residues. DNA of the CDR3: TGCGCCAGCAGCCAAGGACAAGAGTCCTATAATTCACCCCTCCACTTT. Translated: CASSQGQESYNSPLHF.

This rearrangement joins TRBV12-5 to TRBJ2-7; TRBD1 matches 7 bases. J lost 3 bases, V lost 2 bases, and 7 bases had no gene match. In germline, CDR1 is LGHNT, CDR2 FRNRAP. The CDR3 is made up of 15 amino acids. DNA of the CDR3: TGTGCTAGTGGTTTGATAAGACAGGGCGGCTACGAGCAGTACTTC. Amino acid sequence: CASGLIRQGGYEQYF.

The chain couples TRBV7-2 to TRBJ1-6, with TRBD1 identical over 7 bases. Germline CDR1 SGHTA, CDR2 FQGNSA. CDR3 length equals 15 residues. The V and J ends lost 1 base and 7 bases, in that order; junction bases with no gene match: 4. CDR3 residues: CASSLVTGMNSPLHF. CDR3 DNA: TGTGCCAGCAGCTTAGTGACAGGGATGAATTCACCCCTCCACTTT.

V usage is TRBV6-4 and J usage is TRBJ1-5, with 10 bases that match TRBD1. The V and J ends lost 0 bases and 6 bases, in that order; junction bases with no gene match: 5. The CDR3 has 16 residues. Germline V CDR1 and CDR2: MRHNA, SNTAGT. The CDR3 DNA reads TGTGCCAGCAGTGACTCGAGGGACAGGGGTCCTCAGCCCCAGCATTTT. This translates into CASSDSRDRGPQPQHF.

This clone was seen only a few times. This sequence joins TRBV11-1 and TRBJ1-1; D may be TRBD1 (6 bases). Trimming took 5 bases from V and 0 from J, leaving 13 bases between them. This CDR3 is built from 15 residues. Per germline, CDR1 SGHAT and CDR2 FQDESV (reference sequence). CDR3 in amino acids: CASSPPGTLNTEAFF. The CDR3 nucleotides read TGTGCCAGCAGCCCTCCCGGGACATTGAACACTGAAGCTTTCTTT.

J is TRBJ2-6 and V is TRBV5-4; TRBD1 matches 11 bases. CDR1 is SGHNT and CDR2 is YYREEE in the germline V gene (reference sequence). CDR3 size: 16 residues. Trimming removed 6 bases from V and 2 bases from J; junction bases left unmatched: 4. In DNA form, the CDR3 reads TGTGCCAGCAACTCGGGACAGGGGGCTGGGGCCAACGTCCTGACTTTC. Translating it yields CASNSGQGAGANVLTF.

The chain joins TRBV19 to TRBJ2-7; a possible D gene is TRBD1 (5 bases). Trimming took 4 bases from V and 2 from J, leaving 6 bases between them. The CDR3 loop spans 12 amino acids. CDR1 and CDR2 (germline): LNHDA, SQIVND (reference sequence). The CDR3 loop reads CASSRTPYEQYF. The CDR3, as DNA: TGTGCCAGTAGTAGGACACCCTACGAGCAGTACTTC. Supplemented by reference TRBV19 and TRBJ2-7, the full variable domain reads DGGITQSPKYLFRKEGQNVTLSCEQNLNHDAMYWYRQDPGQGLRLIYYSQIVNDFQKGDIAEGYSVSREKKESFPLTVTSAQKNPTAFYLCASSRTPYEQYFGPGTRLTVT.

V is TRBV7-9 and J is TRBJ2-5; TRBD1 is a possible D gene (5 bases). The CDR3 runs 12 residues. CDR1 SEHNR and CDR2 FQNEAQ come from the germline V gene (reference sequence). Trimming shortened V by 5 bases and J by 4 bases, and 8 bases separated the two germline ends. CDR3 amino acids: CASSERGETQYF. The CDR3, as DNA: TGTGCCAGCAGCGAAAGGGGAGAGACCCAGTACTTC.

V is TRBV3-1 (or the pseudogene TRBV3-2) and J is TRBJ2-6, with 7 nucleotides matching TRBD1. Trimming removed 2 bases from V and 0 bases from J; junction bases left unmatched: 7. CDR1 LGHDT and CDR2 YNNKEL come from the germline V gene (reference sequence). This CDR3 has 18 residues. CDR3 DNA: TGTGCCAGCAGCCAACGGACAGGTTACCGCTCTGGGGCCAACGTCCTGACTTTC. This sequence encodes CASSQRTGYRSGANVLTF.

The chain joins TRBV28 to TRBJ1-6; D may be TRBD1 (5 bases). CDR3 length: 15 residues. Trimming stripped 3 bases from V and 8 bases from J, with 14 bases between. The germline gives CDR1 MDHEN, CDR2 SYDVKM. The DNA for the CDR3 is TGTGCCAGCAGTTTCTCGAGGGGAAGAGATTCACCCCTCCACTTT. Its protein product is CASSFSRGRDSPLHF.

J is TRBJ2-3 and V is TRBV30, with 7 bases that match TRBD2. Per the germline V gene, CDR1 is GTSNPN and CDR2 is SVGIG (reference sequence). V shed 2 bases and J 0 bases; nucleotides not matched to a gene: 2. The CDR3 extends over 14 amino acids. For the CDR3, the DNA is TGTGCCTGGAGTACGGGACTAAGCACAGATACGCAGTATTTT. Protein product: CAWSTGLSTDTQYF. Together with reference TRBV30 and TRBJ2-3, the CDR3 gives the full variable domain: SQTIHQWPATLVQPVGSPLSLECTVEGTSNPNLYWYRQAAGRGLQLLFYSVGIGQISSEVPQNLSASRPQDRQFILSSKKLLLSDSGFYLCAWSTGLSTDTQYFGPGTRLTVL.

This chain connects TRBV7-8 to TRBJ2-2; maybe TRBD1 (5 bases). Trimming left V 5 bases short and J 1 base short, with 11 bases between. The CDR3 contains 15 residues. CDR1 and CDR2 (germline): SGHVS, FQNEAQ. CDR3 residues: CASSPRRVNTGELFF. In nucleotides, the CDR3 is TGTGCCAGCAGCCCCCGCAGGGTGAACACCGGGGAGCTGTTTTTT.

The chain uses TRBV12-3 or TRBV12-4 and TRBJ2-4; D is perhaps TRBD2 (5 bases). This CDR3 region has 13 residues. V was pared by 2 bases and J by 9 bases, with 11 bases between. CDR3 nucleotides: TGTGCCAGCAGTTTATCACTAGATGGCATTCAGTACTTC. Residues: CASSLSLDGIQYF.

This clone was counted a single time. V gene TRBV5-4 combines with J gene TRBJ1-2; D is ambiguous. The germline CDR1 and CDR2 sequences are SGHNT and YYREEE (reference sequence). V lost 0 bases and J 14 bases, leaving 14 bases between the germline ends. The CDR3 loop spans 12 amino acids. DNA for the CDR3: TGTGCCAGCAGCTTGGCTGGATCGTCTATGACCTTC. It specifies CASSLAGSSMTF.

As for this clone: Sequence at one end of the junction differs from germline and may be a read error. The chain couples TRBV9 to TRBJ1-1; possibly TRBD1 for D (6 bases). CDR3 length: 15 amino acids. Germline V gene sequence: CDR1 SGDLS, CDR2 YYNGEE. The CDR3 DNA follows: TGTGCCAGCAGCGTCGAAGGGGGTTTGAACGCTGAAGCTTTCTTT. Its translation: CASSVEGGLNAEAFF. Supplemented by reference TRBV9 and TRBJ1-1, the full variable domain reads DSGVTQTPKHLITATGQRVTLRCSPRSGDLSVYWYQQSLDQGLQFLIQYYNGEERAKGNILERFSAQQFPDLHSELNLSSLELGDSALYFCASSVEGGLNAEAFFGQGTRLTVV.

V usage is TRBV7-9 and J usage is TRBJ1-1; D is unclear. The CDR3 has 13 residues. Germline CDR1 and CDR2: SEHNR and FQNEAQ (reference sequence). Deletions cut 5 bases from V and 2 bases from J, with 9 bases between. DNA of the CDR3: TGTGCCAGCAGCCAACCGGGTAACACTGAAGCTTTCTTT. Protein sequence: CASSQPGNTEAFF.

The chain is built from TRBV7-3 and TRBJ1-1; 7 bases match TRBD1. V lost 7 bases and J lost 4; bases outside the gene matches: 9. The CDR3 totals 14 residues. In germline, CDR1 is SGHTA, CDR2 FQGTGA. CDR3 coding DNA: TGTGCCAGCACCTCTTCAGGGGGGGGCACTGAAGCTTTCTTT. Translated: CASTSSGGGTEAFF.

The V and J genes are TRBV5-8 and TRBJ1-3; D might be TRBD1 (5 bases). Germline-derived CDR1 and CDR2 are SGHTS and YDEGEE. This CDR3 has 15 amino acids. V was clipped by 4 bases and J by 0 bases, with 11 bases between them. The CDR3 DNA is TGTGCCAGCAGCGTGGGACTAATCTCTGGAAACACCATATATTTT. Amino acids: CASSVGLISGNTIYF. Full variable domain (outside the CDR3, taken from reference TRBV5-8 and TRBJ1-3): EAGVTQSPTHLIKTRGQQATLRCSPISGHTSVYWYQQALGLGLQFLLWYDEGEERNRGNFPPRFSGRQFPNYSSELNVNALELEDSALYLCASSVGLISGNTIYFGEGSWLTVV.

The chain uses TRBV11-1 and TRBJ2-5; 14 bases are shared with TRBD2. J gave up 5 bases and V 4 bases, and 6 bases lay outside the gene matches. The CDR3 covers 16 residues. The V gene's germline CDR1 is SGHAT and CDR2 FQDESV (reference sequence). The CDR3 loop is CASSSGLAGAGETQYF. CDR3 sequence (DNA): TGTGCCAGCAGCTCGGGACTAGCGGGGGCAGGGGAGACCCAGTACTTC.

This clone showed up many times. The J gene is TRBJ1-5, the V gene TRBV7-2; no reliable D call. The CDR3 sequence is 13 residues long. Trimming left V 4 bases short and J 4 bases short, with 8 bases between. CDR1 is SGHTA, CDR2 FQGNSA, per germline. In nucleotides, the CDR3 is TGTGCCAGCAGCTCCGGATTAAATCAGCCCCAGCATTTT. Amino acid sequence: CASSSGLNQPQHF.